This T cell receptor beta chain is drawn from a study of cytomegalovirus exposure and HLA in healthy donors. It was the roughly 120-subject validation cohort, separate from the roughly 700-subject first cohort, to which the donors belonged. TCRdb keeps only in-frame clones here, not all; method: immunoSEQ multiplex PCR. The sample has 150,000 to 200,000 clones, 85% seen once; the top ten hold about 2.1%. To note about this clone: What it binds is not known.

There are 18 residues in the CDR3. Trimming took 2 bases from V and 4 from J; bases not matched to a gene: 10. The germline CDR1 and CDR2 sequences are SGHRS and YFSETQ. General study findings and limits: A list of 150 or so TCR beta chains associated with cytomegalovirus was given.

This rearrangement joins TRBV5-1 to TRBJ2-1, with TRBD2 matching 12 bases. The sequenced sample consisted of PBMCs. The sequence was collected from a man aged 25-45 years in good health and CMV-seropositive. CDR3 nucleotide sequence: TGCGCCAGCAGCTTAGGACTAGCGGGGAAAGCTGGTTACAATGAGCAGTTCTTC. Translating gives CASSLGLAGKAGYNEQFF. Based on the CDR3 plus reference TRBV5-1 and TRBJ2-1, the full variable domain is KAGVTQTPRYLIKTRGQQVTLSCSPISGHRSVSWYQQTPGQGLQFLFEYFSETQRNKGNFPGRFSGRQFSNSRSEMNVSTLELGDSALYLCASSLGLAGKAGYNEQFFGPGTRLTVL.